What follows are 27 T cell receptor beta chains derived from one specimen sequenced in a study of T cell changes during pregnancy in multiple sclerosis. Sequencing was performed with immunoSEQ multiplex PCR; in TCRdb, only in-frame clones are kept and a portion is missing. Of approximately 29,000 clones detected, 90% to 95% appear once; the ten largest clones hold approximately 6.2%. The specimen comprised CD8+ T cells from peripheral blood mononuclear cells, sampled before pregnancy. The receptors come from a female donor with multiple sclerosis, enrolled in a pregnancy study.

In its sample, this clone was seen once. The genes are TRBV10-3 and TRBJ2-7, with 12 nucleotides matching TRBD2. Germline CDR1 ENHRY, CDR2 SYGVKD. The CDR3 extends over 15 amino acids. V trimming: 4 bases; J trimming: 6 bases; junction bases outside the gene matches: 7. The CDR3 nucleotides read TGTGCCATCAGTGCTTATCGACTAGCGGGGGTCGAGCAGTACTTC. This sequence encodes CAISAYRLAGVEQYF.

This chain links TRBV5-1 with TRBJ1-1; D possibly corresponds to TRBD1 (5 bases). There are 13 residues in the CDR3. The ends were cut back, 0 bases at V and 7 bases at J, with 10 bases in the middle. Germline V gives CDR1 SGHRS, CDR2 YFSETQ. DNA of the CDR3: TGCGCCAGCAGCTTGGGGGGGGAATTTGAAGCTTTCTTT. It specifies CASSLGGEFEAFF.

This clone was detected once. The chain is built from TRBV5-5 and TRBJ1-1, with no clear D. V was cut by 0 bases and J by 5 bases, with 8 bases left in between. The germline CDR1 and CDR2 sequences are SGHKS and YYEKEE (reference sequence). The CDR3 totals 13 residues. CDR3 amino acids: CASSLAKPTEAFF. CDR3 nucleotides: TGTGCCAGCAGCTTGGCCAAGCCAACTGAAGCTTTCTTT.

This chain connects TRBV13 to TRBJ2-5, with 12 bases lining up with TRBD2. CDR1 is PRHDT, CDR2 FYEKMQ, per germline (reference sequence). The CDR3 is 18 residues long. Trimming took 4 bases from V and 4 from J; bases not matched to a gene: 13. The CDR3: CASSSPHRTSGRRETQYF. The CDR3 DNA reads as TGTGCCAGCAGCTCGCCCCACCGAACTAGCGGGAGGCGAGAGACCCAGTACTTC.

This rearrangement joins TRBV11-2 to TRBJ1-1; TRBD1 aligns across 7 bases. The CDR3 extends over 15 amino acids. The V segment lost 5 bases and the J segment 0 bases; nucleotides outside the gene matches: 6. Germline CDR1 is SGHAT and CDR2 is FQNNGV. The CDR3 here is CASSASGQLNTEAFF. The DNA of the CDR3 is TGTGCCAGCAGCGCCTCGGGACAGTTGAACACTGAAGCTTTCTTT.

This chain joins TRBV28 and TRBJ2-1, with TRBD2 matching 7 bases. Germline CDR1 is MDHEN and CDR2 is SYDVKM. Trimming cost V 6 bases and J 0 bases; bases outside gene matches: 8. The CDR3 has 16 amino acids. DNA of the CDR3: TGTGCCAGCAGCCACCCTAGCGGCCCCTCCTACAATGAGCAGTTCTTC. Translation gives CASSHPSGPSYNEQFF.

The CDR3 sequence is CAWDSLAEQFF. The CDR3 DNA sequence: TGTGCCTGGGACAGTCTCGCGGAGCAGTTCTTC. The rearrangement joins TRBV30 to TRBJ2-1, with D possibly being TRBD1 (5 bases). CDR1 is GTSNPN and CDR2 is SVGIG in the germline V gene (reference sequence). The CDR3 length is 11 residues. The ends were cut back, 5 bases at V and 10 bases at J, with 12 bases in the middle.

The count of this clone is one. J is TRBJ2-1 and V is TRBV4-1, with 11 bases lining up with TRBD2. CDR1 is MGHRA and CDR2 is YSYEKL in the germline V gene. The length of the CDR3 is 18 residues. Losses at the gene ends were 1 base for V and 6 bases for J; bases not matched to a gene: 11. CDR3 coding DNA: TGCGCCAGCAGCCAAGTAGATAGCGGGAGGGAGCTACCCAATGAGCAGTTCTTC. Amino acid sequence: CASSQVDSGRELPNEQFF.

This sequence joins TRBV5-5 and TRBJ1-5; D unclear. This CDR3 is 14 amino acids long. Germline loops: CDR1 SGHKS, CDR2 YYEKEE (reference sequence). Trimming cost V 0 bases and J 4 bases, with 8 bases left between them. The CDR3 sequence: CASSLGERNQPQHF. The CDR3 region has the DNA TGTGCCAGCAGCTTGGGGGAGAGAAATCAGCCCCAGCATTTT.

The V and J genes are TRBV19 and TRBJ2-7; 7 bases align to TRBD1. Germline V gives CDR1 LNHDA, CDR2 SQIVND (reference sequence). The CDR3 loop spans 16 amino acids. Unmatched junction bases numbered 9, after V lost 4 bases and J lost 0 bases. CDR3 sequence (DNA): TGTGCCAGTAGTACCTCGACAGGGTTAAGCTCCTACGAGCAGTACTTC. Translated: CASSTSTGLSSYEQYF.

The gene calls are TRBV19 and TRBJ2-7; tentative D call: TRBD2 (6 bases). The CDR3 length is 13 residues. Between the trimmed V and J ends, which lost 3 bases and 5 bases, there was a span of 11 bases. Germline lookup yields CDR1 LNHDA and CDR2 SQIVND (reference sequence). CDR3 sequence reads: CASSIPSGDEQYF. The DNA for the CDR3 is TGTGCCAGTAGTATTCCTTCGGGGGACGAGCAGTACTTC.

This rearrangement joins TRBV19 to TRBJ1-5; D is perhaps TRBD1 (6 bases). CDR1 and CDR2 (germline): LNHDA, SQIVND (reference sequence). CDR3 length equals 15 residues. The V gene lost 7 bases and the J gene lost 0 bases, with 13 bases spanning the gap. The CDR3 region is CASTADSYSNQPQHF. For the CDR3, the DNA is TGTGCCAGTACCGCGGACAGCTATAGCAATCAGCCCCAGCATTTT.

The rearrangement links TRBV6-1 to TRBJ2-1; 12 bases line up with TRBD2. The CDR3 spans 13 residues. The V and J ends lost 10 bases and 7 bases, in that order; junction bases with no gene match: 5. The V gene's germline CDR1 is MNHNS and CDR2 SASEGT. The CDR3 sequence is CAIRTSGKNEQFF. The CDR3 region has the DNA TGTGCCATCAGGACTAGCGGGAAGAATGAGCAGTTCTTC.

The J gene is TRBJ2-5, the V gene TRBV11-3, with a possible D match to TRBD1 (5 bases). This CDR3 comprises 13 residues. Germline CDR1 SGHNT, CDR2 YENEEA. V dropped 5 bases and J dropped 5 bases, with 12 bases sitting between them. This CDR3 is CASSDRLAETQYF. The CDR3 region has the DNA TGTGCCAGCAGCGACAGACTGGCCGAGACCCAGTACTTC.

V gene TRBV7-8 combines with J gene TRBJ1-2; D remains ambiguous. Trimming took 5 bases from V and 5 from J, leaving 12 bases between them. In germline, CDR1 is SGHVS, CDR2 FQNEAQ. CDR3 length: 13 residues. CDR3 sequence: CASSLLTGYGYTF. The CDR3 nucleotides read TGTGCCAGCAGCCTCCTTACCGGTTATGGCTACACCTTC.

V usage is TRBV11-3 and J usage is TRBJ2-7, with D possibly matching TRBD1 (7 bases). With 8 bases removed from V and 12 bases from J, the gap between germline ends came to 23 bases. This CDR3 region has 13 residues. Germline CDR1 and CDR2: SGHNT and YENEEA. Here the CDR3 reads CASRGTEGQRRYF. CDR3 sequence (DNA): TGTGCCAGCCGCGGGACAGAGGGCCAAAGGCGGTACTTC.

The CDR3 loop reads CASGAGPYYEQYF. The CDR3 DNA sequence: TGTGCCAGCGGCGCGGGTCCTTACTACGAGCAGTACTTC. This chain connects TRBV28 to TRBJ2-7, with a weak D call TRBD2 (5 bases). Germline values: CDR1 MDHEN, CDR2 SYDVKM. CDR3 length: 13 residues. The germline V and J ends were trimmed by 8 bases and 3 bases, with 14 bases remaining between them.

J is TRBJ2-5 and V is TRBV25-1; 11 bases are shared with TRBD2. The CDR3 contains 16 residues. Unmatched junction bases numbered 7, after V lost 2 bases and J lost 5 bases. CDR1 is MGHDK and CDR2 is SYGVNS in the germline V gene. CDR3 residues: CASSEILAGDFETQYF. The CDR3 bases are TGTGCCAGCAGTGAAATACTAGCGGGAGATTTTGAGACCCAGTACTTC.

The V call is TRBV14, the J call TRBJ2-2, with D possibly being TRBD2 (5 bases). With 5 bases removed from V and 0 bases from J, the gap between germline ends came to 16 bases. CDR3 size: 17 residues. From germline, CDR1 is SGHDN and CDR2 FVKESK. This chain's CDR3 is CASSERREYPNTGELFF. In DNA form, the CDR3 reads TGTGCCAGCAGCGAACGTAGGGAGTACCCGAACACCGGGGAGCTGTTTTTT.

This chain connects TRBV6-6 to TRBJ2-1; TRBD2 is a possible D gene (5 bases). This CDR3 contains 14 residues. Germline CDR1 MNHNY, CDR2 SVGAGI (reference sequence). V shed 0 bases and J shed 9 bases, with 12 bases lying between them. The CDR3 protein is CASSYSLERGEQFF. DNA for the CDR3: TGTGCCAGCAGTTACTCACTAGAACGCGGTGAGCAGTTCTTC.

Judged by abundance, this clone is medium-sized. The chain is built from TRBV7-9 and TRBJ2-7, with D perhaps TRBD1 (6 bases). Trimming cost V 3 bases and J 3 bases, with 15 bases left between them. The germline gives CDR1 SEHNR, CDR2 FQNEAQ (reference sequence). The CDR3 has 15 residues. CDR3 sequence: CASSFVGQRNYEQYF. CDR3 DNA: TGTGCCAGCAGCTTCGTTGGACAGAGGAACTACGAGCAGTACTTC.

This rearrangement joins TRBV4-3 to TRBJ2-7, with TRBD2 identical over 10 bases. V lost 0 bases and J lost 4; bases outside the gene matches: 3. The CDR3 contains 15 residues. Germline lookup yields CDR1 LGHNA and CDR2 YSLEER. The DNA for the CDR3 is TGCGCCAGCAGCCAAGATACTAGCGGGATGTACGAGCAGTACTTC. Encoded protein: CASSQDTSGMYEQYF.

This chain links TRBV7-9 with TRBJ1-4; TRBD1 matches 9 bases. The length of the CDR3 is 16 residues. CDR1 is SEHNR, CDR2 FQNEAQ, per germline (reference sequence). The trim removed 5 bases at V and 3 bases at J, leaving 7 bases unmatched. DNA of the CDR3: TGTGCCAGCAGCCGACAGGGGGGTGGACCTAATGAAAAACTGTTTTTT. This sequence encodes CASSRQGGGPNEKLFF.

The rearrangement links TRBV5-1 to TRBJ2-7; possibly TRBD1 for D (6 bases). The germline V and J ends were trimmed by 3 bases and 3 bases, with 13 bases remaining between them. The CDR3 is 14 amino acids. In germline, CDR1 is SGHRS, CDR2 YFSETQ. The CDR3 sequence: CASSWTTGNYEQYF. The CDR3 DNA reads as TGCGCCAGCAGCTGGACCACAGGGAACTACGAGCAGTACTTC.

V is TRBV28 and J is TRBJ2-1; 8 bases align to TRBD2. The CDR3 runs to 15 residues. CDR1 MDHEN and CDR2 SYDVKM come from the germline V gene. V trimming: 3 bases; J trimming: 6 bases; junction bases outside the gene matches: 7. CDR3 amino acids: CASSFVREVSNEQFF. As DNA, the CDR3 is TGTGCCAGCAGTTTCGTGCGGGAGGTGTCCAATGAGCAGTTCTTC.

The rearrangement links TRBV19 to TRBJ1-1; D possibly corresponds to TRBD1 (6 bases). Trimming pared 5 bases from V and 7 bases from J, leaving 17 bases between. This CDR3 comprises 14 residues. Germline-derived CDR1 and CDR2 are LNHDA and SQIVND (reference sequence). The CDR3 loop reads CASSLNRAGDEAFF. CDR3 nucleotide sequence: TGTGCCAGTAGTCTCAACAGGGCGGGGGATGAAGCTTTCTTT.

The chain has TRBV15 and TRBJ2-1; 10 nucleotides agree with TRBD2. The germline gives CDR1 LNHNV, CDR2 YYDKDF (reference sequence). The length of the CDR3 is 14 residues. Losses at the gene ends were 8 bases for V and 5 bases for J; bases not matched to a gene: 6. In DNA form, the CDR3 reads TGTGCCACCTCCCAAGCGGGAGGGAACAATGAGCAGTTCTTC. Translation: CATSQAGGNNEQFF. Supplemented by reference TRBV15 and TRBJ2-1, the full variable domain reads DAMVIQNPRYQVTQFGKPVTLSCSQTLNHNVMYWYQQKSSQAPKLLFHYYDKDFNNEADTPDNFQSRRPNTSFCFLDIRSPGLGDTAMYLCATSQAGGNNEQFFGPGTRLTVL.